The entry below describes one TCR beta chain. TCRdb reprocessed the PCR reads via MiXCR and lists one record per CDR3 protein. In the table there are thousands of distinct CDR3 sequences, about 50% of which are singletons. These data belong to a study of CD4 and CD8 cells across lung adenocarcinoma regions. Donors had localized lung adenocarcinoma, a non-small cell lung cancer. The CDR3 is made up of 16 amino acids. The V and J ends lost 2 bases and 4 bases, in that order; junction bases with no gene match: 10. CDR1 and CDR2 from the germline V gene are SGHTA and FQGNSA. The sequenced sample consisted of CD8+ T cells from the center of a lung tumor. This TCR was sampled from a male donor with lung adenocarcinoma. The CD4 and CD8 labels of this study may be unreliable. J is TRBJ2-5 and V is TRBV7-2; TRBD2 matches 7 bases. CDR3: CASSLWAGGGGETQYF. The CDR3 coding sequence is TGTGCCAGCAGCTTATGGGCTGGTGGGGGGGGAGAGACCCAGTACTTC.